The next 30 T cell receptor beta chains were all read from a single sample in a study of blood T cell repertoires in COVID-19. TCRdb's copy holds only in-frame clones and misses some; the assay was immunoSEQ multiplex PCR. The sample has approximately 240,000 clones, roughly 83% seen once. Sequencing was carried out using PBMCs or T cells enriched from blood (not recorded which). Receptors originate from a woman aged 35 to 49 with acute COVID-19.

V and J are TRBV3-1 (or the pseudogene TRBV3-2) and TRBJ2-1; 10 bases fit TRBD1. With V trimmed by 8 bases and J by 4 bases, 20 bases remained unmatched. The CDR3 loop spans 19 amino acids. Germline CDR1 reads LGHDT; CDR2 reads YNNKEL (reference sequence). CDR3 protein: CASAAGPGRDRGLYNEQFF. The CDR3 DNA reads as TGTGCCAGCGCAGCAGGACCAGGCCGGGACAGGGGCTTATACAATGAGCAGTTCTTC.

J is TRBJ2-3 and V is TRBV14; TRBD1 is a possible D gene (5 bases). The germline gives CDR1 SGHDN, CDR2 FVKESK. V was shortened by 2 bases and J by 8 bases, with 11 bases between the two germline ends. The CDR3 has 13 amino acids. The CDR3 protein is CASSQPGSSTQYF. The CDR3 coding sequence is TGTGCCAGCAGCCAACCAGGGTCATCTACGCAGTATTTT.

The CDR3 sequence: CASSQEMSLGDYEQYF. The CDR3 bases are TGCGCCAGCAGCCAAGAAATGAGCCTAGGAGACTACGAGCAGTACTTC. The rearrangement links TRBV4-3 to TRBJ2-7; the D is unclear. V lost 0 bases, J lost 3 bases, and 15 bases lay in between. The germline gives CDR1 LGHNA, CDR2 YSLEER. The CDR3 is 16 amino acids.

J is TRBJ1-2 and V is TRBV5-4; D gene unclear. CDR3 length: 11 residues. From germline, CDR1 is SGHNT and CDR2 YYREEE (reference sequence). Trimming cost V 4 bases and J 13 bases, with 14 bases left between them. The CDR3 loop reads CASSQEGELTF. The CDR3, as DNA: TGTGCCAGCAGCCAGGAGGGCGAACTCACCTTC.

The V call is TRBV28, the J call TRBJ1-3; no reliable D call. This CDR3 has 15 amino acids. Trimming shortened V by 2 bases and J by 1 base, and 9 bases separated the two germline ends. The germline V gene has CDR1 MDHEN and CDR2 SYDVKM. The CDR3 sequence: CASSLSVASGNTIYF. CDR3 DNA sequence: TGTGCCAGCAGTTTAAGTGTAGCGTCTGGAAACACCATATATTTT.

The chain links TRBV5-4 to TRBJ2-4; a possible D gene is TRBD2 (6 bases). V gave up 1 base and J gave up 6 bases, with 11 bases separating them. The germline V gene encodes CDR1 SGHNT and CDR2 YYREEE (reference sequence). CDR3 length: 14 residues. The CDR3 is CASSLQGGRNIQYF. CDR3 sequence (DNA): TGTGCCAGCAGCTTGCAAGGAGGGAGAAACATTCAGTACTTC.

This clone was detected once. The DNA for the CDR3 is TGTGCCAGCAGCCCACCCTCCCTAGCGGGAGTAGCCAATGAGCAGTTCTTC. It yields the protein CASSPPSLAGVANEQFF. V is TRBV7-2 and J is TRBJ2-1; 10 positions match TRBD2. This CDR3 has 17 amino acids. Trimming at V came to 5 bases and at J to 6 bases, leaving 13 bases not matched to a gene. CDR1 and CDR2 from the germline V gene are SGHTA and FQGNSA.

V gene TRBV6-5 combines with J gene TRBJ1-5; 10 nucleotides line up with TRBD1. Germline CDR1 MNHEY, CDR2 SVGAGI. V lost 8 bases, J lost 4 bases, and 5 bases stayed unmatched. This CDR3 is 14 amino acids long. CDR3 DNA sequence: TGTGCCAGCCGGAGGACAGGGGGGAATCAGCCCCAGCATTTT. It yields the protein CASRRTGGNQPQHF.

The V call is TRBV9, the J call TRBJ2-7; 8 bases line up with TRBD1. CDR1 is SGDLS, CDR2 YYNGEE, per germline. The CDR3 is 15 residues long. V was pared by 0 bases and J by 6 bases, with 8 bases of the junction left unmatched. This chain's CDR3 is CASSVAGQGAGEQYF. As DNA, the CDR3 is TGTGCCAGCAGCGTAGCAGGCCAGGGGGCGGGCGAGCAGTACTTC.

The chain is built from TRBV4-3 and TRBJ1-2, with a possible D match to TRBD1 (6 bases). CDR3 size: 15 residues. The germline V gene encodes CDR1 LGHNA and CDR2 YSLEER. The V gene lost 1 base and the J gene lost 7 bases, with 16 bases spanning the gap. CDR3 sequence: CASSQVGGAWSGYTF. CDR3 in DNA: TGCGCCAGCAGCCAAGTAGGGGGAGCTTGGAGTGGCTACACCTTC.

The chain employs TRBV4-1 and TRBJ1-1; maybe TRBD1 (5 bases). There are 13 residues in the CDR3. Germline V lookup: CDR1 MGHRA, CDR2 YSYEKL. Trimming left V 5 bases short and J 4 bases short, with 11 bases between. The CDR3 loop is CASSRGLATEAFF. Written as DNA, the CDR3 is TGCGCCAGCAGCAGGGGATTGGCCACTGAAGCTTTCTTT.

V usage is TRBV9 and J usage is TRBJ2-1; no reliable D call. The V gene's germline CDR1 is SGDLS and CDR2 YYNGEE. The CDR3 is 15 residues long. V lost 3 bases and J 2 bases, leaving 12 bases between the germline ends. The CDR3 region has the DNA TGTGCCAGCAGCGAAACCCCCACAGCCTACAATGAGCAGTTCTTC. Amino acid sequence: CASSETPTAYNEQFF.

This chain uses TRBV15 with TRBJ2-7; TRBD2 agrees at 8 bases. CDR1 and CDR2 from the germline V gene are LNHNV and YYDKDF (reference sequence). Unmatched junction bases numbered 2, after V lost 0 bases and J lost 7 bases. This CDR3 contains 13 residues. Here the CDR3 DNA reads TGTGCCACCAGCAGAGATCGGGGGGGAGAGCAGTACTTC. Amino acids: CATSRDRGGEQYF.

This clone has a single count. CDR3 DNA: TGTGCCAGCAGCCCGAACGGGGGGGCAAGGGGCTACACCTTC. It codes for CASSPNGGARGYTF. The chain uses TRBV7-3 and TRBJ1-2, with D maybe TRBD1 (6 bases). V was shortened by 5 bases and J by 8 bases, with 18 bases between the two germline ends. This CDR3 comprises 14 residues. Germline values: CDR1 SGHTA, CDR2 FQGTGA.

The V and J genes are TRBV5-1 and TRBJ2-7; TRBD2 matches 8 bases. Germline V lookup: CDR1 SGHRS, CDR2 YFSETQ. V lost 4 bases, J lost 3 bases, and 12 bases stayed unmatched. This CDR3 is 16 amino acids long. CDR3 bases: TGCGCCAGCAGCCACCTTGTGCTCCGGGGGGGCTACGAGCAGTACTTC. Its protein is CASSHLVLRGGYEQYF.

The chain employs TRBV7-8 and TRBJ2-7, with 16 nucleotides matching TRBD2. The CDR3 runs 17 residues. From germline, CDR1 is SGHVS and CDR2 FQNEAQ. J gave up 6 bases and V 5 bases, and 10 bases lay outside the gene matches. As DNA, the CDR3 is TGTGCCAGCAGCCCCTCGGGACTAGCGGGAGGGCCTAGCGAGCAGTACTTC. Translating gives CASSPSGLAGGPSEQYF. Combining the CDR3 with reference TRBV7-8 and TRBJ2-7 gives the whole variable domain GAGVSQSPRYKVAKRGQDVALRCDPISGHVSLFWYQQALGQGPEFLTYFQNEAQLDKSGLPSDRFFAERPEGSVSTLKIQRTQQEDSAVYLCASSPSGLAGGPSEQYFGPGTRLTVT.

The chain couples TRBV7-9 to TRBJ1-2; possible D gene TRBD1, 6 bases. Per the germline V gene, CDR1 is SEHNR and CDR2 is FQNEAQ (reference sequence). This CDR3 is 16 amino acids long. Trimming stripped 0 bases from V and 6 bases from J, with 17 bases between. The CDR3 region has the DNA TGTGCCAGCAGCTTAGCTATAATAACGGCAGGGGATGGCTACACCTTC. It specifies CASSLAIITAGDGYTF.

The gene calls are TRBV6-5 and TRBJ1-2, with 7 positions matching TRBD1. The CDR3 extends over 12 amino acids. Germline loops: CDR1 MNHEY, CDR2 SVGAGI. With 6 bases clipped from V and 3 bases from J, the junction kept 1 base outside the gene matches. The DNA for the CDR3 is TGTGCCAGCAGCACAGGGGACTATGGCTACACCTTC. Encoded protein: CASSTGDYGYTF.

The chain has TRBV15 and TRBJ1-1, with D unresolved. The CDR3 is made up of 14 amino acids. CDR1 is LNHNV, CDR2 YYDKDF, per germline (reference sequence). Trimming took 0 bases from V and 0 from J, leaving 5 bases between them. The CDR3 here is CATSRDQMNTEAFF. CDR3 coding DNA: TGTGCCACCAGCAGAGATCAGATGAACACTGAAGCTTTCTTT. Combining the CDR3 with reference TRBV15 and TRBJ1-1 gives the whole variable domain DAMVIQNPRYQVTQFGKPVTLSCSQTLNHNVMYWYQQKSSQAPKLLFHYYDKDFNNEADTPDNFQSRRPNTSFCFLDIRSPGLGDTAMYLCATSRDQMNTEAFFGQGTRLTVV.

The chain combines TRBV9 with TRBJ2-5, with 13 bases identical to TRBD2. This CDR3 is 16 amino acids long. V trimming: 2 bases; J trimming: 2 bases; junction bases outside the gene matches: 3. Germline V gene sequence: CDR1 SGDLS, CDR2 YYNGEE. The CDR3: CASSVGLAGEQETQYF. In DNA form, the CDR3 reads TGTGCCAGCAGCGTCGGACTAGCGGGAGAACAAGAGACCCAGTACTTC.

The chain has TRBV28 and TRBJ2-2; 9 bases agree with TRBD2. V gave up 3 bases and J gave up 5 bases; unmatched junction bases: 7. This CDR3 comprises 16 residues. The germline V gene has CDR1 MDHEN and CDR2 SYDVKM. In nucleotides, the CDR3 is TGTGCCAGCAGTTTTCTAGCGGGACGGGGGACCGGGGAGCTGTTTTTT. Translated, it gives CASSFLAGRGTGELFF.

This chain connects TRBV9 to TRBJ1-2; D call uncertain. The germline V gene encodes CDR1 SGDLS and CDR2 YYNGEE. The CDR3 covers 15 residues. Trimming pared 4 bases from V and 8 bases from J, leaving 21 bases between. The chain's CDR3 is CASSSSSARGGGYTF. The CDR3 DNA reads TGTGCCAGCAGCTCGTCCTCGGCCAGAGGCGGGGGCTACACCTTC. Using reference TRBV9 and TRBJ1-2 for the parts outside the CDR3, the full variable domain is DSGVTQTPKHLITATGQRVTLRCSPRSGDLSVYWYQQSLDQGLQFLIQYYNGEERAKGNILERFSAQQFPDLHSELNLSSLELGDSALYFCASSSSSARGGGYTFGSGTRLTVV.

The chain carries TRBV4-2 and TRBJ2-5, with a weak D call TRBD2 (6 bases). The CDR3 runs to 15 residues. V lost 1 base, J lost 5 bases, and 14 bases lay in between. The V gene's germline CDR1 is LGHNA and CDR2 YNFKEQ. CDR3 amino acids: CASSQVPRGRETQYF. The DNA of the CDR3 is TGTGCCAGCAGCCAAGTCCCGCGGGGCCGCGAGACCCAGTACTTC.

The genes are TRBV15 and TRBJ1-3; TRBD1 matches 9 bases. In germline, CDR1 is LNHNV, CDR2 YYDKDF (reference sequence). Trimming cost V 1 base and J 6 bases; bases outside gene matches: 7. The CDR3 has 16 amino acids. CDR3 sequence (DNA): TGTGCCACCAGCAGAGGCGGGACAGGGAGTACAAACACCATATATTTT. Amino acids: CATSRGGTGSTNTIYF.

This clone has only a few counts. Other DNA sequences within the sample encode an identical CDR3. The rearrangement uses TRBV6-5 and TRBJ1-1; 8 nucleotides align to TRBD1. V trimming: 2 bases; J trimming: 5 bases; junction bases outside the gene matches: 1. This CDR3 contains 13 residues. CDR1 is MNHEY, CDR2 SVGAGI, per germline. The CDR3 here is CASSYTGGTEAFF. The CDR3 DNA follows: TGTGCCAGCAGTTACACAGGGGGGACTGAAGCTTTCTTT.

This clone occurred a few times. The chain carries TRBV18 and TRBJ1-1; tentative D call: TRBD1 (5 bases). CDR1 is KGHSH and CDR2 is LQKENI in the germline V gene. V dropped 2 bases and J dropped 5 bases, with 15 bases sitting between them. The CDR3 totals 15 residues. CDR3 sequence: CASSPGAGWVTEAFF. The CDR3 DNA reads TGTGCCAGCTCACCAGGGGCAGGGTGGGTTACTGAAGCTTTCTTT.

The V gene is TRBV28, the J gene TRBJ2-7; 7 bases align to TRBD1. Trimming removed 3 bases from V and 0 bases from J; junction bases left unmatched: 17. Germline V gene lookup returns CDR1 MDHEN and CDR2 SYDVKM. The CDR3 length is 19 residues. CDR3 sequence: CASSFALLLDRASSYEQYF. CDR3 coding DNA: TGTGCCAGCAGTTTTGCCTTACTTCTCGACAGGGCCAGCTCCTACGAGCAGTACTTC.

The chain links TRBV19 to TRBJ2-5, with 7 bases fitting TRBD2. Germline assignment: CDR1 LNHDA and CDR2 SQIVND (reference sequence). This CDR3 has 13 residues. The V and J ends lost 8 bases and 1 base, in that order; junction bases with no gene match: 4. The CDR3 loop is CASAGDFQETQYF. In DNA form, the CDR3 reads TGTGCCAGTGCGGGGGACTTCCAAGAGACCCAGTACTTC.

The CDR3 loop reads CASSPIPLRDRGFYGYTF. Here the CDR3 DNA reads TGTGCCAGCAGTCCTATTCCCCTCCGGGACAGGGGCTTCTATGGCTACACCTTC. The chain has TRBV27 and TRBJ1-2; 10 nucleotides align to TRBD1. The CDR3 covers 18 residues. The germline V gene has CDR1 MNHEY and CDR2 SMNVEV (reference sequence). V shed 5 bases, J shed 4 bases, and the junction held 16 bases outside the gene matches.

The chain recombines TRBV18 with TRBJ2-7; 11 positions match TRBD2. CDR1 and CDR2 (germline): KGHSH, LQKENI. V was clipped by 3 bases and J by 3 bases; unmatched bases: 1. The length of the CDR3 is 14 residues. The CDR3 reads CASSPLAGGYEQYF. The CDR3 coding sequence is TGTGCCAGCTCACCCCTAGCGGGAGGCTACGAGCAGTACTTC. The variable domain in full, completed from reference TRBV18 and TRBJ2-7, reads NAGVMQNPRHLVRRRGQEARLRCSPMKGHSHVYWYRQLPEEGLKFMVYLQKENIIDESGMPKERFSAEFPKEGPSILRIQQVVRGDSAAYFCASSPLAGGYEQYFGPGTRLTVT.